The clone carrying this T cell receptor (beta chain) showed up many times. Its antigen remains unknown. These data originate in a study of T cells in Graves' hyperthyroidism and ophthalmopathy. Study results and caveats: Researchers found most expanded thyroid clonotypes above 0.001 in blood as well. Model-based prediction identified ophthalmopathy a median 6.5 months prior to its onset.

TCR beta CDR3 region amplification was performed from RNA transcripts. First-round RT-PCR with HTBI primers amplified the TCR CDR3 region. From the multiplex PCR reads, TCRdb called clonotypes with MiXCR, one entry per CDR3 protein. The table lists approximately 690,000 distinct CDR3 sequences, 13% to 15% of them singletons, with approximately 12% in the top ten. V gave up 4 bases and J gave up 5 bases; unmatched junction bases: 2. The CDR3 is 14 residues long. Germline assignment: CDR1 LGHDT and CDR2 YNNKEL (reference sequence). In making diagnoses, clinical symptoms, serum thyroxine and TRAb, thyroid ultrasound and orbital computed tomography were all used.

The chain links TRBV3-1 to TRBJ1-5; 10 positions agree with TRBD1. The sequenced material came from blood. This clonotype was sampled from a woman aged 50 to 60 with Graves' ophthalmopathy. Here the CDR3 reads CASSRGQGDQPQHF. The CDR3 nucleotides read TGTGCCAGCAGCCGAGGACAGGGGGATCAGCCCCAGCATTTT.